Below are 29 T cell receptor beta chains sequenced from a single sample in a study of shared clonotypes between healthy human individuals. Repertoires were generated with immunoSEQ multiplex PCR, while TCRdb's copy carries only in-frame clones and drops some. The data hold roughly 1,500,000 clones, with 95% to 99% observed a single time. The sample consisted of naive CD4+ T cells sorted from blood. As for subset: CD45RA+ positively selected. These receptors came from a man aged 25 to 45 in good health.

This clone was recorded only once. This chain joins TRBV5-1 and TRBJ2-5; D unresolved. Trimming pared 3 bases from V and 2 bases from J, leaving 5 bases between. The CDR3 is made up of 12 amino acids. CDR1 is SGHRS and CDR2 is YFSETQ in the germline V gene. CDR3 in DNA: TGCGCCAGCAGCTACAATCAAGAGACCCAGTACTTC. It yields the protein CASSYNQETQYF.

The chain links TRBV4-3 to TRBJ2-2, with 7 bases identical to TRBD1. The CDR3 extends over 16 amino acids. The trim removed 0 bases at V and 4 bases at J, leaving 5 bases unmatched. Germline lookup yields CDR1 LGHNA and CDR2 YSLEER. CDR3 region: CASSQEARGSTGELFF. In nucleotides, the CDR3 is TGCGCCAGCAGCCAAGAGGCCAGGGGGAGCACCGGGGAGCTGTTTTTT.

In DNA form, the CDR3 reads TGTGCCAGCAGCTTAGAGGGACAGGGGGCTGAGCAGTTCTTC. Its protein is CASSLEGQGAEQFF. The rearrangement uses TRBV11-2 and TRBJ2-1; 12 bases agree with TRBD1. The junction had 0 bases not matched to a gene; V was cut back by 0 bases and J by 9 bases. Germline V CDR1 and CDR2: SGHAT, FQNNGV. This CDR3 is built from 14 residues.

The chain joins TRBV7-8 to TRBJ2-2; 8 bases align to TRBD2. CDR3 size: 16 residues. The germline gives CDR1 SGHVS, CDR2 FQNEAQ. The V gene end was trimmed by 5 bases and the J gene end by 2 bases; junction bases not matched to a gene: 7. CDR3 region: CASSVRTSQNTGELFF. In DNA form, the CDR3 reads TGTGCCAGCAGCGTGCGGACTAGCCAAAACACCGGGGAGCTGTTTTTT. The whole variable domain, remainder taken from reference TRBV7-8 and TRBJ2-2, is GAGVSQSPRYKVAKRGQDVALRCDPISGHVSLFWYQQALGQGPEFLTYFQNEAQLDKSGLPSDRFFAERPEGSVSTLKIQRTQQEDSAVYLCASSVRTSQNTGELFFGEGSRLTVL.

The J gene is TRBJ2-3, the V gene TRBV9; the match to TRBD2 covers 7 bases. The CDR3 covers 14 residues. The V and J ends lost 4 bases and 7 bases, in that order; junction bases with no gene match: 9. CDR1 is SGDLS, CDR2 YYNGEE, per germline. For the CDR3, the DNA is TGTGCCAGCAGCTCGGGCGGGAGCTCGTATACGCAGTATTTT. Translated: CASSSGGSSYTQYF.

Concerning this clone itself: Additional DNA sequences in this sample encode the identical CDR3. CDR3 coding DNA: TGTGCCAGCAGCTTAAACAATGAGCAGTTCTTC. It specifies CASSLNNEQFF. The gene calls are TRBV7-9 and TRBJ2-1, with D unresolved. Trimming pared 2 bases from V and 5 bases from J, leaving 1 base between. The CDR3 spans 11 residues. The germline V gene encodes CDR1 SEHNR and CDR2 FQNEAQ (reference sequence).

The chain employs TRBV13 and TRBJ2-3, with 9 nucleotides matching TRBD2. This CDR3 region has 16 residues. J was trimmed by 2 bases and V by 5 bases; bases with no gene match: 8. Germline CDR1 is PRHDT and CDR2 is FYEKMQ (reference sequence). The CDR3 nucleotides are TGTGCCAGCAGCACAAAAAGCGGGAGGAACACAGATACGCAGTATTTT. This translates into CASSTKSGRNTDTQYF.

The V and J genes are TRBV11-2 and TRBJ2-3; 7 bases agree with TRBD2. CDR3 size: 15 residues. Germline CDR1 reads SGHAT; CDR2 reads FQNNGV. V trimming: 5 bases; J trimming: 4 bases; junction bases outside the gene matches: 9. The CDR3 DNA is TGTGCCAGCAGCCCGTTAAGGACTAGACCAGATACGCAGTATTTT. Protein product: CASSPLRTRPDTQYF.

The chain employs TRBV7-2 and TRBJ1-3; 10 positions match TRBD1. The germline gives CDR1 SGHTA, CDR2 FQGNSA. Trimming took 5 bases from V and 2 from J; bases not matched to a gene: 12. The CDR3 runs 18 residues. The CDR3 here is CASSLTGGKLIAGNTIYF. The DNA of the CDR3 is TGTGCCAGCAGCCTGACAGGGGGCAAGTTGATCGCTGGAAACACCATATATTTT.

This clone appeared a single time. The V call is TRBV13, the J call TRBJ2-6, with a tentative D call TRBD1 (5 bases). Trimming removed 3 bases at V and 2 bases at J, with 11 bases between. The germline V gene encodes CDR1 PRHDT and CDR2 FYEKMQ (reference sequence). The CDR3 is 16 residues long. The CDR3 protein is CASSLFRDPGANVLTF. The CDR3 DNA is TGTGCCAGCAGCTTGTTCAGGGATCCTGGGGCCAACGTCCTGACTTTC.

Points on this clone: The same CDR3 also results from other DNA sequences found in this sample. This sequence joins TRBV5-1 and TRBJ2-7; 7 bases are shared with TRBD1. This CDR3 comprises 14 residues. Germline values: CDR1 SGHRS, CDR2 YFSETQ. V shed 0 bases, J shed 2 bases, and the junction held 2 bases outside the gene matches. The CDR3 nucleotides are TGCGCCAGCAGCTTGGCCGGACAGGCCTACGAGCAGTACTTC. This codes for CASSLAGQAYEQYF. Supplemented by reference TRBV5-1 and TRBJ2-7, the full variable domain reads KAGVTQTPRYLIKTRGQQVTLSCSPISGHRSVSWYQQTPGQGLQFLFEYFSETQRNKGNFPGRFSGRQFSNSRSEMNVSTLELGDSALYLCASSLAGQAYEQYFGPGTRLTVT.

The chain is built from TRBV6-1 and TRBJ1-1, with 7 bases lining up with TRBD1. This CDR3 has 13 amino acids. The V gene's germline CDR1 is MNHNS and CDR2 SASEGT. Germline trimming cut 5 bases from V and 4 bases from J; bases unmatched to any gene: 4. CDR3 sequence: CASSRQGLTEAFF. The CDR3 region has the DNA TGTGCCAGCAGTAGACAGGGTCTCACTGAAGCTTTCTTT.

This clone has only one observation. V usage is TRBV7-9 and J usage is TRBJ2-1; D not resolved. V lost 3 bases to trimming and J lost 8 bases, with 11 bases between them. The CDR3 length is 13 residues. Germline V CDR1 and CDR2: SEHNR, FQNEAQ (reference sequence). The CDR3 here is CASSLYARDEQFF. The CDR3 DNA reads TGTGCCAGCAGCTTGTATGCGCGAGATGAGCAGTTCTTC.

The chain couples TRBV29-1 to TRBJ2-1; D perhaps matches TRBD1 (7 bases). This CDR3 has 16 amino acids. Germline CDR1 is SQVTM and CDR2 is ANQGSEA. Trimming shortened V by 6 bases and J by 4 bases, and 22 bases separated the two germline ends. The CDR3 reads CSVKQGSAGSYNEQFF. In DNA form, the CDR3 reads TGCAGCGTCAAACAGGGGTCAGCGGGTTCTTACAATGAGCAGTTCTTC.

The chain employs TRBV5-6 and TRBJ2-7; D may be TRBD1 (5 bases). Germline V gives CDR1 SGHDT, CDR2 YYEEEE. The CDR3 length is 14 residues. Trimming removed 0 bases at V and 4 bases at J, with 11 bases between. The CDR3 sequence is CASSLARVNYEQYF. DNA for the CDR3: TGTGCCAGCAGCTTGGCCAGGGTTAATTACGAGCAGTACTTC.

V usage is TRBV6-1 and J usage is TRBJ2-7, with TRBD1 matching 8 bases. Germline CDR1 is MNHNS and CDR2 is SASEGT. This CDR3 has 17 amino acids. Trimming removed 0 bases from V and 5 bases from J; junction bases left unmatched: 12. Here the CDR3 reads CASSEAVNRRTGNEQYF. The CDR3 DNA is TGTGCCAGCAGTGAAGCGGTAAATCGACGGACAGGGAACGAGCAGTACTTC.

This clone has just one count. This CDR3 is CASSFGVTNEKLFF. For the CDR3, the DNA is TGTGCCAGCAGCTTTGGAGTAACTAATGAAAAACTGTTTTTT. The V call is TRBV7-9, the J call TRBJ1-4; no clear D. The germline V and J ends were trimmed by 3 bases and 1 base, with 6 bases remaining between them. The CDR3 totals 14 residues. Per the germline V gene, CDR1 is SEHNR and CDR2 is FQNEAQ (reference sequence).

To note about this clone: Other DNA sequences in the same sample also yield this CDR3. The CDR3 coding sequence is TGTGCCAGCAGCCTGGGACTAGCGGGGAACAATGAGCAGTTCTTC. This encodes CASSLGLAGNNEQFF. V usage is TRBV5-4 and J usage is TRBJ2-1; 13 bases are a match to TRBD2. CDR3 length: 15 amino acids. CDR1 SGHNT and CDR2 YYREEE come from the germline V gene (reference sequence). V lost 4 bases and J lost 5; bases outside the gene matches: 3.

Turning to this clone: The sample contains more than one DNA sequence encoding this CDR3. The chain combines TRBV29-1 with TRBJ2-5; D is tentatively TRBD1 or TRBD2 (5 bases each). Germline V CDR1 and CDR2: SQVTM, ANQGSEA. With 3 bases removed from V and 5 bases from J, the gap between germline ends came to 10 bases. The CDR3 runs 12 residues. In nucleotides, the CDR3 is TGCAGCGTTGACCGGGGACGGGAGACCCAGTACTTC. As protein: CSVDRGRETQYF.

Of note for this clone: The sample holds other DNA sequences that translate to the same CDR3. The V call is TRBV11-2, the J call TRBJ2-3; 9 positions match TRBD2. Germline V lookup: CDR1 SGHAT, CDR2 FQNNGV. The CDR3 is made up of 15 amino acids. V dropped 6 bases and J dropped 1; count of bases not matched to a gene: 5. The CDR3 DNA reads as TGTGCCAGCAGTCTTAGCGGGAGTGGCACAGATACGCAGTATTTT. Translation: CASSLSGSGTDTQYF.

The genes are TRBV5-6 and TRBJ2-3; 7 bases line up with TRBD1. The CDR3 is made up of 14 amino acids. J gave up 3 bases and V 3 bases, and 4 bases lay outside the gene matches. Germline V lookup: CDR1 SGHDT, CDR2 YYEEEE. This chain's CDR3 is CASSSTGDTDTQYF. CDR3 DNA sequence: TGTGCCAGCAGCTCTACAGGGGATACAGATACGCAGTATTTT.

The chain uses TRBV5-1 and TRBJ1-5; TRBD1 is a possible D gene (5 bases). The germline V and J ends were trimmed by 0 bases and 6 bases, with 10 bases remaining between them. The CDR3 spans 14 residues. From germline, CDR1 is SGHRS and CDR2 YFSETQ. The CDR3 is CASSLVLGAQPQHF. The CDR3, as DNA: TGCGCCAGCAGCTTGGTGTTAGGGGCTCAGCCCCAGCATTTT.

This chain uses TRBV30 with TRBJ1-2, with D possibly being TRBD1 (6 bases). V was shortened by 5 bases and J by 1 base, with 20 bases between the two germline ends. Germline loops: CDR1 GTSNPN, CDR2 SVGIG (reference sequence). This CDR3 region has 16 residues. As DNA, the CDR3 is TGTGCCTGGGGCCCCCTCGACAGGCGAAATAACTATGGCTACACCTTC. This sequence encodes CAWGPLDRRNNYGYTF.

This chain connects TRBV20-1 to TRBJ2-7; 7 bases match TRBD2. CDR3 length equals 11 residues. V was clipped by 6 bases and J by 6 bases; unmatched bases: 5. Germline V CDR1 and CDR2: DFQATT, SNEGSKA (reference sequence). CDR3 DNA sequence: TGCAGTGCGGGAGGGACCATCGAGCAGTACTTC. It specifies CSAGGTIEQYF.

The rearrangement links TRBV27 to TRBJ1-1, with D possibly matching TRBD1 (5 bases). This CDR3 is built from 13 residues. Germline CDR1 is MNHEY and CDR2 is SMNVEV (reference sequence). Trimming removed 5 bases from V and 0 bases from J, with 7 bases in between. This chain's CDR3 is CASSGGMNTEAFF. Here the CDR3 DNA reads TGTGCCAGCAGTGGGGGGATGAACACTGAAGCTTTCTTT.

The V call is TRBV29-1, the J call TRBJ2-3; weak D call: TRBD1 (6 bases). Germline V CDR1 and CDR2: SQVTM, ANQGSEA. The CDR3 extends over 10 amino acids. The V end lost 8 bases, the J end lost 5 bases, and 8 bases lay between the germline ends. This CDR3 is CSSGEDTQYF. The CDR3 DNA reads as TGCAGCTCAGGGGAAGATACGCAGTATTTT.

The rearrangement links TRBV4-2 to TRBJ2-1, with TRBD1 as a possible D gene (5 bases). The CDR3 contains 13 residues. In germline, CDR1 is LGHNA, CDR2 YNFKEQ. With 0 bases removed from V and 9 bases from J, the gap between germline ends came to 9 bases. The CDR3 spells CASSQDRQTEQFF. CDR3 sequence (DNA): TGTGCCAGCAGCCAAGATCGACAGACTGAGCAGTTCTTC.

This chain links TRBV2 with TRBJ1-2; a possible D gene is TRBD1 (6 bases). This CDR3 is built from 13 residues. Germline CDR1 SNHLY, CDR2 FYNNEI. V was trimmed by 10 bases and J by 7 bases, leaving 19 bases between them. The CDR3 nucleotides are TGTGCCACCCCCGGGGGGCGCAGTAGTGGCTACACCTTC. Translated: CATPGGRSSGYTF.

This chain uses TRBV7-3 with TRBJ2-1, with 8 bases aligning to TRBD2. This CDR3 spans 15 amino acids. Germline V gene sequence: CDR1 SGHTA, CDR2 FQGTGA. Trimming cost V 1 base and J 6 bases; bases outside gene matches: 5. The CDR3 DNA reads TGTGCCAGCAGCTTAAACGGGAGGGCTGGCAATGAGCAGTTCTTC. Protein product: CASSLNGRAGNEQFF. The whole variable domain, filled in from reference TRBV7-3 and TRBJ2-1, reads GAGVSQTPSNKVTEKGKYVELRCDPISGHTALYWYRQSLGQGPEFLIYFQGTGAADDSGLPNDRFFAVRPEGSVSTLKIQRTERGDSAVYLCASSLNGRAGNEQFFGPGTRLTVL.